The clone carrying this TCR beta chain was detected once. This CDR3 spans 13 amino acids. V lost 7 bases and J lost 4; bases outside the gene matches: 4. This sample stems from a study of CD8 T cells in Susac syndrome. Looking at the study overall: Clinical remission applied to fewer than ten sequenced Susac syndrome patients, and roughly six had active disease.

The RNA input was about 0.5 to 1 ug, and it was reverse transcribed with random hexamers. Amplification of the TCR beta CDR3 was carried out by immunoSEQ multiplex PCR, which spanned a total of 54 Vbeta and 13 Jbeta segments. TCRdb re-derived calls from the immunoSEQ multiplex PCR reads in MiXCR, one entry per CDR3 protein. The profile shows under 200,000 distinct CDR3 sequences, over 75% of them singletons. The chain uses TRBV12-3 or TRBV12-4 and TRBJ1-3, with 7 bases that match TRBD1. The clonotype originates from a human donor with Susac syndrome. The sample consisted of CD4+ T cells from PBMCs. CDR3 sequence (DNA): TGTGCCAGCACCACGACAGGGGGAAACACCATATATTTT. This codes for CASTTTGGNTIYF.